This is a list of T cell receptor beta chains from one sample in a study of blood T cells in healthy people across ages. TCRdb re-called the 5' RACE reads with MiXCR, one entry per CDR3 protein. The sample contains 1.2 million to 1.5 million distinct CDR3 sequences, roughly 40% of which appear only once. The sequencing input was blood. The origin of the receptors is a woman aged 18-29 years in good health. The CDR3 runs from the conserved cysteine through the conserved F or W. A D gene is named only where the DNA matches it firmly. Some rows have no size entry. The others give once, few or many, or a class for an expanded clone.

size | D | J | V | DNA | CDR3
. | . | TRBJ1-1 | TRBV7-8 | TGTGCCAGCAGCCAACACGAGGGTGTGGGTTCGGCTTTCTTT | CASSQHEGVGSAFF
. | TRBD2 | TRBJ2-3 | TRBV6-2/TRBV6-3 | TGTGCCAGCAGACTCGGGACTAGCGGGAGCCGTCCCTCGACAGGTACGCAGTATTTT | CASRLGTSGSRPSTGTQYF
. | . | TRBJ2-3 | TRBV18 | TGTGCCAGCTCACTAGGGACCCAGGCAGATACGCAGTATTTT | CASSLGTQADTQYF
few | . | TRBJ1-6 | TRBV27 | TGTGCCAGCGCTTCGGTGGAGAGCTCCTATAATTCACCCCTCCACTTT | CASASVESSYNSPLHF
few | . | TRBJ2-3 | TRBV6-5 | TGTGCCAGCAGTTTTGGGGCAGGGGGGGTGGAAGATACGCAGTATTTT | CASSFGAGGVEDTQYF
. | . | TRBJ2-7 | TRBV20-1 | TGCAGTGCTAGAGATCCAAACACCATCTCCTACGAGCAGTACTTC | CSARDPNTISYEQYF
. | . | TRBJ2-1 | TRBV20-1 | TGCAGTGCTAGAGATCGGGCGAGCCCCATCGAGCAGTTCTTC | CSARDRASPIEQFF
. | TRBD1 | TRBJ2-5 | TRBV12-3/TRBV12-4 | TGTGCCAGCAGCCATTGGACAGGTGATAGGGAGACCCAGTACTTC | CASSHWTGDRETQYF
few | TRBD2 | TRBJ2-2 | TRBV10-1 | TGCGCCAGCAGCGCGGGGGGATACACCGGGGAGCTGTTTTTT | CASSAGGYTGELFF
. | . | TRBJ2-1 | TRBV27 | TGTGCCAGGGACACCTACAATGAGCAGTTCTTC | CARDTYNEQFF
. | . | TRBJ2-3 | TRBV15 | TGTGCCACCAGTAAGGTGGCGGGATTGGATACGCAGTATTTT | CATSKVAGLDTQYF
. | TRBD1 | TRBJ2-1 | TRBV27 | TGTGCCAGCAGTACAGGGGACAGGGGGCGAGTGGATGAGCAGTTCTTC | CASSTGDRGRVDEQFF
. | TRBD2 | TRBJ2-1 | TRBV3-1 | TGTGCCAGCAGCCAAGAGGGCGGCGGGAGGGCCCTAATCGAGCAGTTCTTC | CASSQEGGGRALIEQFF
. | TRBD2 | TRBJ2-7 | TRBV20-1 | TGCAGTGCTAGCGAGGCGGGGGAGGCGCAGTACTTC | CSASEAGEAQYF
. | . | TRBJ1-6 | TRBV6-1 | TGTGCCAGCAGAATGTGGGGGGCAGATTCACCCCTCCACTTT | CASRMWGADSPLHF
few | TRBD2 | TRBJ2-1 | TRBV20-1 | TGCAGTGCCCCGGGACTAGCGGGATTCCCACGCTACAATGAGCAGTTCTTC | CSAPGLAGFPRYNEQFF
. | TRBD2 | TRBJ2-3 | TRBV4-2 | TGTGCCAGCAGCCAAGACTGGCTGCGGGAGGGTGGAGATACGCAGTATTTT | CASSQDWLREGGDTQYF
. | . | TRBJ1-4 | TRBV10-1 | TGCGCCAGCAGTGAGTCGGCAGGGTCCAAGGAAAAACTGTTTTTT | CASSESAGSKEKLFF
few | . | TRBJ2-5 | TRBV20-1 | TGCAGTGCTACAGGGAGCCAAGAGACCCAGTACTTC | CSATGSQETQYF
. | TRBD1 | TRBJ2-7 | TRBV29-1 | TGCAGCGTTAGGGACAGGGGATCGGGCAAGCAGTACTTC | CSVRDRGSGKQYF
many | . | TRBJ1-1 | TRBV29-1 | TGCAGCGTTGAAGGGCAGCAGAACACTGAAGCTTTCTTT | CSVEGQQNTEAFF
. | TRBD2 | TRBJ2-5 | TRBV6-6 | TGTGCCAGCAGTTACTCGAAACCCCCGGGAGGAAAAAATGAGCAGTACTTC | CASSYSKPPGGKNEQYF
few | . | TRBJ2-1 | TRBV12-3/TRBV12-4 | TGTGCCAGCAGAACGGAGGGGCAGCTCACTGAGCAGTTCTTC | CASRTEGQLTEQFF
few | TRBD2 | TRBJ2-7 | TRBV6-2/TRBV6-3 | TGTGCCAGCAGTTTTAGCGGGGTCGAGCAGTACTTC | CASSFSGVEQYF
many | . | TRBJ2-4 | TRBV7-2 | TGTGCCAGCAGCTTAGGTTCCAGGGTCATAGGGAACATTCAGTACTTC | CASSLGSRVIGNIQYF
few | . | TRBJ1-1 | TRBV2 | TGTGCCACCGTACTACAGGCTAACACTGAAGATTTCTTT | CATVLQANTEDFF
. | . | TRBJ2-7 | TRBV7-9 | TGTGCCAGCAGCCAGGGGGGGACAGTCTTCTACGAGCAGTACTTC | CASSQGGTVFYEQYF
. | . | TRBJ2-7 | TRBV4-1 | TGCGCCAGCAGCCAAGTGGGTAGGACGGCGAGCTCCTACGAGCAGTACTTC | CASSQVGRTASSYEQYF
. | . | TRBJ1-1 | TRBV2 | TGTGCCAGCATGAGAGACAGCTTGAACACTGAAGCTTTCTTT | CASMRDSLNTEAFF
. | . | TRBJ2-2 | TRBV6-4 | TGTGCCAGCAGCCCGGACGGGGGGAACACCGGGGAGCTGTTTTTT | CASSPDGGNTGELFF
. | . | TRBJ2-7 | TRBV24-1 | TGTGCCACCAGTGATTTGCGGCCGGGGGCCTACAATGAGCAGTACTTC | CATSDLRPGAYNEQYF